This record looks at one TCR beta chain sequence and its context. V lost 4 bases, J lost 0 bases, and 3 bases stayed unmatched. This CDR3 is built from 15 residues. From germline, CDR1 is ENHRY and CDR2 SYGVKD. With baseline, cycle 4 day 1, and cycle 7 day 1 as timepoints, blood was sampled. This entry comes from a study of OX40 agonist ivuxolimab in advanced cancers. Turning to the study itself: Dose-escalation subjects each had hepatocellular carcinoma, melanoma, renal cell or head and neck cancer.

Measured with immunoSEQ multiplex PCR; TCRdb has only the in-frame clones, and not every one. The repertoire includes 100,000 or so clones, 90% to 97% of them detected once, and just over 2% sits in the top ten. This chain joins TRBV10-3 and TRBJ2-3; 8 bases agree with TRBD1. Sample: CD4+ or CD8+ T cells sorted from blood, taken in a trial of the OX40 agonist ivuxolimab. The source of this sequence is an adult with an advanced solid tumor such as melanoma, head and neck, liver or kidney cancer. For the CDR3, the DNA is TGTGCCATCAGTGGACAGGGGTTCAGCACAGATACGCAGTATTTT. Its protein is CAISGQGFSTDTQYF.